This T cell receptor (beta chain) stems from a study of cytomegalovirus exposure and HLA in healthy donors. Regarding the study as a whole: A later analysis reportedly found fewer N-insertions in an Asian-associated ancestry cluster than the roughly 670-donor mean.

Primers for the PCR totalled 60 Vbeta and 13 Jbeta. Clones were read by immunoSEQ multiplex PCR, and TCRdb kept only the in-frame ones, dropping some. The repertoire consists of around 190,000 clones, with around 90% occurring once and the leading ten covering roughly 1.8%. The J segment lost 5 bases and the V segment lost 3 bases, leaving 4 bases of the junction unmatched. CDR1 and CDR2 from the germline V gene are SGHDT and YYEEEE. CDR3 length equals 13 residues. Points on this clone: The antigen is not known.

This sequence originates from a woman under 30 in good health and CMV-seronegative. The chain uses TRBV5-6 and TRBJ1-1, with 7 positions matching TRBD1. The sample consisted of PBMCs. The CDR3 spells CASSSTGITEAFF. The CDR3 DNA is TGTGCCAGCAGCTCGACAGGGATAACTGAAGCTTTCTTT.